The 28 T cell receptor beta chains presented below share a single source sample, sequenced in a study of blood T cell repertoires in COVID-19. Sequenced by immunoSEQ multiplex PCR; TCRdb stores in-frame clones only, minus some. The data hold approximately 120,000 clones, with roughly 76% observed a single time. Sequenced: peripheral blood. These TCRs come from a human donor in a cohort sampled during active COVID-19.

The rearrangement uses TRBV5-4 and TRBJ2-7, with TRBD2 matching over 12 bases. The CDR3 is 15 residues long. The V segment lost 5 bases and the J segment 3 bases; nucleotides outside the gene matches: 6. Per the germline V gene, CDR1 is SGHNT and CDR2 is YYREEE (reference sequence). The CDR3 here is CASSRLAGVVYEQYF. CDR3 sequence (DNA): TGTGCCAGCAGTAGACTAGCGGGAGTGGTCTACGAGCAGTACTTC.

This rearrangement joins TRBV6-5 to TRBJ2-5; D perhaps matches TRBD2 (6 bases). Germline CDR1 reads MNHEY; CDR2 reads SVGAGI. CDR3 length: 14 residues. V lost 7 bases and J lost 0, with 12 bases in between. CDR3 amino acids: CASNGGEYQETQYF. DNA for the CDR3: TGTGCCAGCAACGGGGGAGAGTACCAAGAGACCCAGTACTTC.

This sequence joins TRBV7-6 and TRBJ1-6; 8 nucleotides agree with TRBD1. CDR3 size: 16 residues. CDR1 is SGHVS, CDR2 FNYEAQ, per germline. J was trimmed by 0 bases and V by 4 bases; bases with no gene match: 2. CDR3 sequence: CASSSDRDSYNSPLHF. CDR3 nucleotide sequence: TGTGCCAGCAGCTCGGACAGGGACTCCTATAATTCACCCCTCCACTTT.

This clone was seen more than once but under ten times. This chain links TRBV7-2 with TRBJ1-1; D may be TRBD1 (6 bases). Deletions cut 1 base from V and 1 base from J, with 10 bases between. The CDR3 length is 15 residues. Germline V gives CDR1 SGHTA, CDR2 FQGNSA. CDR3 amino acids: CASSLEWTANTEAFF. In DNA, the CDR3 is TGTGCCAGCAGCTTAGAGTGGACAGCGAACACTGAAGCTTTCTTT.

V and J are TRBV5-1 and TRBJ1-2; D call uncertain. This CDR3 is built from 15 residues. CDR1 is SGHRS and CDR2 is YFSETQ in the germline V gene. Trimming cost V 4 bases and J 6 bases, with 19 bases left between them. CDR3 sequence: CASSARQGGMNGYTF. The CDR3 nucleotides are TGCGCCAGCAGCGCCCGGCAAGGAGGAATGAATGGCTACACCTTC.

J is TRBJ2-5 and V is TRBV19, with TRBD1 identical over 9 bases. This CDR3 has 16 residues. The trim removed 5 bases at V and 2 bases at J, leaving 9 bases unmatched. Per germline, CDR1 LNHDA and CDR2 SQIVND (reference sequence). The CDR3 coding sequence is TGTGCCAGTAGTCCGTGGGCGGACAGGGGTCAAGAGACCCAGTACTTC. Translating gives CASSPWADRGQETQYF.

This sequence joins TRBV6-6 and TRBJ2-5; 9 bases match TRBD2. The germline V gene encodes CDR1 MNHNY and CDR2 SVGAGI (reference sequence). The CDR3 runs to 17 residues. V shed 10 bases and J 2 bases; nucleotides not matched to a gene: 17. This CDR3 is CATRRISSGTAQETQYF. DNA of the CDR3: TGTGCCACCCGTCGCATTTCTAGCGGGACGGCACAAGAGACCCAGTACTTC.

The rearrangement uses TRBV2 and TRBJ1-4, with TRBD1 as a possible D gene (6 bases). The CDR3 covers 13 residues. CDR1 SNHLY and CDR2 FYNNEI come from the germline V gene. V gave up 6 bases and J gave up 4 bases, with 9 bases separating them. Written as DNA, the CDR3 is TGTGCCAGCAGCCAGGGGTTTAATGAAAAACTGTTTTTT. It codes for CASSQGFNEKLFF.

The V and J genes are TRBV19 and TRBJ1-2; no definite D call. CDR3 length: 15 amino acids. Germline lookup yields CDR1 LNHDA and CDR2 SQIVND (reference sequence). Trimming shortened V by 4 bases and J by 0 bases, and 12 bases separated the two germline ends. The CDR3: CASSTPRSANYGYTF. DNA for the CDR3: TGTGCCAGTAGTACCCCTAGGTCGGCTAACTATGGCTACACCTTC.

The chain links TRBV15 to TRBJ1-1; maybe TRBD1 (6 bases). CDR3 size: 15 residues. The V and J ends lost 0 bases and 4 bases respectively, with 12 bases between them. Germline lookup yields CDR1 LNHNV and CDR2 YYDKDF (reference sequence). The CDR3 bases are TGTGCCACCAGCAGAGATTTTTCAGGGGTCACTGAAGCTTTCTTT. Translating gives CATSRDFSGVTEAFF.

J is TRBJ1-2 and V is TRBV27; a weak D match, TRBD1 (6 bases). The CDR3 runs 15 residues. V lost 5 bases, J lost 3 bases, and 16 bases lay in between. Per the germline V gene, CDR1 is MNHEY and CDR2 is SMNVEV (reference sequence). The DNA of the CDR3 is TGTGCCAGCAGTCCCTCAGGGGTCTCCCACTATGGCTACACCTTC. It is translated as CASSPSGVSHYGYTF.

This chain links TRBV27 with TRBJ2-7; TRBD1 is a possible D gene (6 bases). V lost 5 bases and J 7 bases, leaving 12 bases between the germline ends. This CDR3 has 12 amino acids. Per the germline V gene, CDR1 is MNHEY and CDR2 is SMNVEV (reference sequence). The CDR3 DNA sequence: TGTGCCAGCAGTCCGCGTCAGGGGGAGCAGTACTTC. Protein sequence: CASSPRQGEQYF.

V usage is TRBV7-9 and J usage is TRBJ2-1; D possibly corresponds to TRBD2 (5 bases). The germline V gene encodes CDR1 SEHNR and CDR2 FQNEAQ (reference sequence). The CDR3 is made up of 14 amino acids. Trimming stripped 3 bases from V and 6 bases from J, with 12 bases between. The DNA of the CDR3 is TGTGCCAGCAGCTTCGTGGACTCCGTCAATGAGCAGTTCTTC. It codes for CASSFVDSVNEQFF.

The chain combines TRBV11-3 with TRBJ2-1; 7 nucleotides agree with TRBD2. After removal of 4 bases from V and 8 bases from J, the junction contained 8 bases not matched to a gene. Germline loops: CDR1 SGHNT, CDR2 YENEEA. CDR3 length: 14 residues. The CDR3 DNA reads as TGTGCCAGCAGCTGGGAGGGGCTAGCGGATGAGCAGTTCTTC. This translates into CASSWEGLADEQFF.

This rearrangement joins TRBV20-1 to TRBJ1-1; D is unclear. Germline assignment: CDR1 DFQATT and CDR2 SNEGSKA (reference sequence). V was cut by 3 bases and J by 0 bases, with 8 bases left in between. The CDR3 is made up of 13 amino acids. The chain's CDR3 is CSASAQVNTEAFF. CDR3 bases: TGCAGTGCTAGTGCGCAGGTGAACACTGAAGCTTTCTTT.

The V and J genes are TRBV6-2 or TRBV6-3 and TRBJ2-7; 7 bases are shared with TRBD2. Germline V gene sequence: CDR1 MNHEY, CDR2 SVGEGT. The J segment lost 3 bases and the V segment lost 4 bases, leaving 9 bases of the junction unmatched. The CDR3 covers 15 residues. CDR3 protein: CASSSPGLNYYEQYF. Here the CDR3 DNA reads TGTGCCAGCAGTTCTCCGGGACTAAACTACTACGAGCAGTACTTC.

The chain joins TRBV7-2 to TRBJ2-7, with a possible D match to TRBD2 (5 bases). Germline V gene sequence: CDR1 SGHTA, CDR2 FQGNSA. The ends were cut back, 5 bases at V and 4 bases at J, with 9 bases in the middle. There are 12 residues in the CDR3. The CDR3 nucleotides read TGTGCCAGCAGCCAAGGGAGATACGAGCAGTACTTC. It yields the protein CASSQGRYEQYF.

This clone has a single count. The genes are TRBV7-8 and TRBJ2-1, with 7 bases identical to TRBD2. This CDR3 is built from 13 residues. The ends lost 10 bases at V and 4 bases at J; junction bases unmatched: 7. Germline V gene data show CDR1 as SGHVS and CDR2 as FQNEAQ. CDR3 bases: TGTGCCACCCAGTCTAGCGGTTACAATGAGCAGTTCTTC. Encoded protein: CATQSSGYNEQFF.

The V call is TRBV4-2, the J call TRBJ2-4; 7 nucleotides agree with TRBD2. This CDR3 contains 18 residues. CDR1 is LGHNA and CDR2 is YNFKEQ in the germline V gene. With V trimmed by 1 base and J by 3 bases, 12 bases remained unmatched. The CDR3 protein is CASSQVGGRGQGKNIQYF. DNA for the CDR3: TGTGCCAGCAGCCAAGTTGGCGGGAGAGGCCAGGGCAAAAACATTCAGTACTTC.

This sequence joins TRBV4-3 and TRBJ1-4; D uncertain. The V and J ends lost 0 bases and 7 bases respectively, with 12 bases between them. This CDR3 is 15 amino acids long. Germline lookup yields CDR1 LGHNA and CDR2 YSLEER. Written as DNA, the CDR3 is TGCGCCAGCAGCCAAGAGTCGCAGGTCGGTGAAAAACTGTTTTTT. It yields the protein CASSQESQVGEKLFF.

The rearrangement uses TRBV19 and TRBJ1-2; possibly TRBD1 for D (6 bases). CDR3 length: 13 amino acids. Per germline, CDR1 LNHDA and CDR2 SQIVND (reference sequence). The V gene lost 10 bases and the J gene lost 0 bases, with 12 bases spanning the gap. CDR3 bases: TGTGCCACTAGGACAGCAGCTAACTATGGCTACACCTTC. This translates into CATRTAANYGYTF.

J is TRBJ2-7 and V is TRBV9; D perhaps matches TRBD1 (5 bases). Germline values: CDR1 SGDLS, CDR2 YYNGEE. The CDR3 consists of 14 residues. The V end lost 5 bases, the J end lost 5 bases, and 17 bases lay between the germline ends. The CDR3 here is CASSGSQGYHEQYF. The CDR3 nucleotides are TGTGCCAGCAGTGGTTCCCAGGGATACCACGAGCAGTACTTC.

The genes are TRBV5-8 and TRBJ1-2; TRBD1 might be the D (6 bases). CDR1 and CDR2 (germline): SGHTS, YDEGEE. The length of the CDR3 is 15 residues. V was cut by 4 bases and J by 4 bases, with 17 bases left in between. CDR3 amino acids: CASSGFQQGFYGYTF. Written as DNA, the CDR3 is TGTGCCAGCAGCGGATTCCAACAGGGATTCTATGGCTACACCTTC.

This chain uses TRBV7-2 with TRBJ1-6; TRBD1 agrees at 7 bases. The ends lost 5 bases at V and 7 bases at J; junction bases unmatched: 14. CDR1 SGHTA and CDR2 FQGNSA come from the germline V gene. The CDR3 totals 17 residues. The CDR3 loop reads CASSPPRGQVGNSPLHF. The CDR3 DNA sequence: TGTGCCAGCAGCCCCCCTCGCGGACAGGTGGGCAATTCACCCCTCCACTTT.

This sequence joins TRBV6-6 and TRBJ1-5; D might be TRBD1 (5 bases). Per the germline V gene, CDR1 is MNHNY and CDR2 is SVGAGI (reference sequence). The germline V and J ends were trimmed by 6 bases and 2 bases, with 14 bases remaining between them. There are 15 residues in the CDR3. The CDR3 loop is CASSTGPRGNQPQHF. CDR3 bases: TGTGCCAGCAGCACAGGACCCCGGGGCAATCAGCCCCAGCATTTT.

The rearrangement links TRBV19 to TRBJ1-1; no reliable D call. The ends were cut back, 3 bases at V and 0 bases at J, with 11 bases in the middle. The V gene's germline CDR1 is LNHDA and CDR2 SQIVND (reference sequence). This CDR3 spans 15 amino acids. The CDR3 DNA is TGTGCCAGTAGTATCTTCGGTACCATGAACACTGAAGCTTTCTTT. The encoded protein is CASSIFGTMNTEAFF.

V is TRBV18 and J is TRBJ1-4; TRBD1 is a possible D gene (5 bases). The CDR3 totals 15 residues. Germline CDR1 KGHSH, CDR2 LQKENI. V shed 3 bases and J shed 4 bases, with 12 bases lying between them. The CDR3 DNA follows: TGTGCCAGCTCACCCCAGGGATTTCATAATGAAAAACTGTTTTTT. This gives the protein CASSPQGFHNEKLFF.

The chain is built from TRBV11-3 and TRBJ2-5; 12 bases fit TRBD2. Germline CDR1 reads SGHNT; CDR2 reads YENEEA. Unmatched junction bases numbered 9, after V lost 2 bases and J lost 2 bases. The CDR3 totals 18 residues. DNA for the CDR3: TGTGCCAGCAGCTTAAGACTAGCGGGGGCCGCCCGACAAGAGACCCAGTACTTC. This translates into CASSLRLAGAARQETQYF.